The subject of this entry is one T cell receptor (beta chain). Its specificity is not known. Mismatch with germline at one junction end may stem from a read error. The same CDR3 is also encoded by other DNA sequences in this sample. In germline, CDR1 is MDHEN, CDR2 SYDVKM. The CDR3 loop spans 15 amino acids. The study ran its PCR with 60 Vbeta and 13 Jbeta primers. Data came from immunoSEQ multiplex PCR; TCRdb stores just in-frame clones and leaves some out. The sample includes tens of thousands of clones, under 90% seen only once; the top ten take about 4%. While unrecorded immune exposures were likely, the donors were nominally healthy when sampled. This record comes from a study of cytomegalovirus exposure and HLA in healthy donors. Background on the study: Among 150 million to 200 million T cells, an earlier analysis found 90 million to 130 million unique TCR beta sequences. HLA-typed donors contributed about 85 million unique TCRs, which were held in an early data release.

Study-wide points: It was only CMV serostatus that was available as immune exposure information.

Sequencing input: PBMCs. The V and J genes are TRBV28 and TRBJ2-4; 7 nucleotides line up with TRBD1. This receptor was obtained from a man aged 50-60 years in good health and CMV-seronegative. The CDR3 nucleotides read TGCGCCACCAAGGGGGCAGACGGTGCCAAAAACATTCAGTACTTC. This encodes CATKGADGAKNIQYF.